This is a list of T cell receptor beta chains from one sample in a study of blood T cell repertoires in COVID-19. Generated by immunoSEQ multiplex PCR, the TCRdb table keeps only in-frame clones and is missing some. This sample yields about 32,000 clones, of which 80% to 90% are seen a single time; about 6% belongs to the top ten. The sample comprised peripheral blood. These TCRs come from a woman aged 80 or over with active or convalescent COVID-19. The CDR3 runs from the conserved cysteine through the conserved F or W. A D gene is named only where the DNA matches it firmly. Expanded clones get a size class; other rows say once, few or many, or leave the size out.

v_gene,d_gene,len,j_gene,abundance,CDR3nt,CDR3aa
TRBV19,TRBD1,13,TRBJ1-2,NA,TGTGCCAGTAGTGAGGACAGGGGTTCTGGCTACACCTTC,CASSEDRGSGYTF
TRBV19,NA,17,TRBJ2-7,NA,TGTGCCAGTAGTATAAGTTCGAATTCCAGGGGTTCCTACGAGCAGTACTTC,CASSISSNSRGSYEQYF
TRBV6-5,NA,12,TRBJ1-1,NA,TGTGCCAGCAGGGAGGGGAGCACTGAAGCTTTCTTT,CASREGSTEAFF
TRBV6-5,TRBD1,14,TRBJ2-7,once,TGTGCCAGCAGTCGGACAGGGACAGCCTACGAGCAGTACTTC,CASSRTGTAYEQYF
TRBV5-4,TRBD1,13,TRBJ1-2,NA,TGTGCCAGCAGCCTAGACAGGGACTATGGCTACACCTTC,CASSLDRDYGYTF
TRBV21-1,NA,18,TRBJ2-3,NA,TGTGCCAGCAGCAAAGAAGGCCCCACCAGGGGGCATGGAGATACGCAGTATTTT,CASSKEGPTRGHGDTQYF
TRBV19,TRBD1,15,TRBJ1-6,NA,TGTGCCAGTACTGGGACAGGGTTGGTTTCTCCACCCCTCCACTTT,CASTGTGLVSPPLHF
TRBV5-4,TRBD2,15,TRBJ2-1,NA,TGTGCCAGCAGCTTGTTCGGGGGGATATACAATGAGCAGTTCTTC,CASSLFGGIYNEQFF
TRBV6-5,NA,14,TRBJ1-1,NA,TGTGCCAGCAGTTACGACAGGCTTAACACTGAAGCTTTCTTT,CASSYDRLNTEAFF
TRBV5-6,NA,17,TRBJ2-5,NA,TGTGCCAGCAGCTTGGTCGCTAGCCCAAACTACCAAGAGACCCAGTACTTC,CASSLVASPNYQETQYF
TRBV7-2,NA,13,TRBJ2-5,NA,TGTGCCAGCAGCTTGCTAGAGAGAGAGACCCAGTACTTC,CASSLLERETQYF
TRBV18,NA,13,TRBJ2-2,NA,TGTGCCAGCTCAACAGACGTGAACGGGGAGCTGTTTTTT,CASSTDVNGELFF
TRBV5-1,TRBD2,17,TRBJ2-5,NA,TGCGCCAGCAGCCCACCGACTAGCGTCAGCTTCCAAGAGACCCAGTACTTC,CASSPPTSVSFQETQYF
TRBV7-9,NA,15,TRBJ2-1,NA,TGTGCCAGCAGCCCAGGCCAGGCATCGCGCAATGAGCAGTTCTTC,CASSPGQASRNEQFF
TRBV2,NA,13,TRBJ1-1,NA,TGTGCCAGCAGTAGGACAGAACGATCCGAAGCTTTCTTT,CASSRTERSEAFF
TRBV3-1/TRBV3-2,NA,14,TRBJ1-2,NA,TGTGCCAGCAGCCACAACGGACAGCCCTATGGCTACACCTTC,CASSHNGQPYGYTF
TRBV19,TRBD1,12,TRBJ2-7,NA,TGTGCCAGTGCCGGGACAGTCTACGAGCAGTACTTC,CASAGTVYEQYF